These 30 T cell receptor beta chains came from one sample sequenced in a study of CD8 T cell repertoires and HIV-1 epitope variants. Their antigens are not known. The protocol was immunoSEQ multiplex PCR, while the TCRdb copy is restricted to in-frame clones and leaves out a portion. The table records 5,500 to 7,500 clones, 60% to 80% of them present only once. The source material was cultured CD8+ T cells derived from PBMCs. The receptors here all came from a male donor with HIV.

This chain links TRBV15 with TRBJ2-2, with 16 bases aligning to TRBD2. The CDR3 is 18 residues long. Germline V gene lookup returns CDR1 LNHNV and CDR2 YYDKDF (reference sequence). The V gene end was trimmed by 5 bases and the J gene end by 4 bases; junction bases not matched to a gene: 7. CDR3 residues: CATSPGTSGGAGTGELFF. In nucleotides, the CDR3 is TGTGCCACCAGCCCCGGGACTAGCGGGGGGGCCGGCACCGGGGAGCTGTTTTTT. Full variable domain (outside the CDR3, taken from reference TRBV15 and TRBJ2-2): DAMVIQNPRYQVTQFGKPVTLSCSQTLNHNVMYWYQQKSSQAPKLLFHYYDKDFNNEADTPDNFQSRRPNTSFCFLDIRSPGLGDTAMYLCATSPGTSGGAGTGELFFGEGSRLTVL.

The DNA of the CDR3 is TGTGCCAGCACGCAATTTTGGGACTTCCCCTACGAGCAGTACTTC. Its translation is CASTQFWDFPYEQYF. The chain couples TRBV28 to TRBJ2-7, with D maybe TRBD2 (6 bases). This CDR3 contains 15 residues. From germline, CDR1 is MDHEN and CDR2 SYDVKM. V dropped 7 bases and J dropped 2 bases, with 18 bases sitting between them.

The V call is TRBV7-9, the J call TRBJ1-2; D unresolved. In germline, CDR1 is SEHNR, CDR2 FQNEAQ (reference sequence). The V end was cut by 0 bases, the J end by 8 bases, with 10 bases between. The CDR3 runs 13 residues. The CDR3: CASSLARQAGYTF. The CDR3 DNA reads TGTGCCAGCAGCTTAGCGCGGCAGGCAGGCTACACCTTC.

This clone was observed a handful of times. The CDR3 spells CASSLSAGAPDTQYF. CDR3 sequence (DNA): TGTGCCAGCAGCTTGTCGGCGGGGGCACCAGATACGCAGTATTTT. The V gene is TRBV5-4, the J gene TRBJ2-3, with D possibly being TRBD2 (7 bases). Looked up from germline, CDR1 is SGHNT and CDR2 is YYREEE (reference sequence). The germline V and J ends were trimmed by 1 base and 4 bases, with 13 bases remaining between them. The CDR3 length is 15 residues.

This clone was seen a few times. This CDR3 reads CASSPEGPYNEQFF. The CDR3 nucleotides are TGTGCCAGCAGCCCTGAGGGCCCCTACAATGAGCAGTTCTTC. This rearrangement joins TRBV7-6 to TRBJ2-1; maybe TRBD2 (5 bases). The CDR3 runs 14 residues. Trimming shortened V by 5 bases and J by 2 bases, and 10 bases separated the two germline ends. Germline values: CDR1 SGHVS, CDR2 FNYEAQ.

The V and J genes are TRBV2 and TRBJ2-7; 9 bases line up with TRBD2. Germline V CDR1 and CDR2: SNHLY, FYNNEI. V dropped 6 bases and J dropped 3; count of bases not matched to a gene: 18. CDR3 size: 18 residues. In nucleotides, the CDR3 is TGTGCCAGCAGGAGCCAACTAGCGGGCCTCATCCCTAACTACGAGCAGTACTTC. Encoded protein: CASRSQLAGLIPNYEQYF. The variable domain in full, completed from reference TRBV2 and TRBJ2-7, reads EPEVTQTPSHQVTQMGQEVILRCVPISNHLYFYWYRQILGQKVEFLVSFYNNEISEKSEIFDDQFSVERPDGSNFTLKIRSTKLEDSAMYFCASRSQLAGLIPNYEQYFGPGTRLTVT.

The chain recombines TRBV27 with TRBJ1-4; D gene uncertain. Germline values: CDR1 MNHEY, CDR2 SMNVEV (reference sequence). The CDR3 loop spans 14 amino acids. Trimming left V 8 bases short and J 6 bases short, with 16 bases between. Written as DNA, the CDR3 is TGTGCCAGCGGGTACCTAGGATCGGATGAAAAACTGTTTTTT. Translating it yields CASGYLGSDEKLFF.

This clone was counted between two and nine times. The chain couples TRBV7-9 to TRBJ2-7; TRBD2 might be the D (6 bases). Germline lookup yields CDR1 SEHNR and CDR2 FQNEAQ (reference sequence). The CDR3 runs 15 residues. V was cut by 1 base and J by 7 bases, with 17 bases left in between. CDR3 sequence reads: CASSLDGGKMQEQYF. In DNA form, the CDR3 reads TGTGCCAGCAGCTTAGATGGCGGGAAAATGCAAGAGCAGTACTTC. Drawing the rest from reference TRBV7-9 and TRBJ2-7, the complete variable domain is DTGVSQNPRHKITKRGQNVTFRCDPISEHNRLYWYRQTLGQGPEFLTYFQNEAQLEKSRLLSDRFSAERPKGSFSTLEIQRTEQGDSAMYLCASSLDGGKMQEQYFGPGTRLTVT.

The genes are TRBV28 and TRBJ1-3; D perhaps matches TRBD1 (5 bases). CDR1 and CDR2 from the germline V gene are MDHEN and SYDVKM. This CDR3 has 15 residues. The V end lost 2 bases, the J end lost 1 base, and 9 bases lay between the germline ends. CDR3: CASSLDPGSGNTIYF. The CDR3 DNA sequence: TGTGCCAGCAGTTTAGACCCAGGGTCTGGAAACACCATATATTTT.

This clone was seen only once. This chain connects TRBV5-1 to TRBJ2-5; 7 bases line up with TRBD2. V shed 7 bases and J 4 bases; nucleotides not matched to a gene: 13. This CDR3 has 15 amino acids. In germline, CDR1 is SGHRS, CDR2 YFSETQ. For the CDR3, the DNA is TGCGCCAGCGTTGCGGGGACGGGAGGTTCAGAGACCCAGTACTTC. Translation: CASVAGTGGSETQYF.

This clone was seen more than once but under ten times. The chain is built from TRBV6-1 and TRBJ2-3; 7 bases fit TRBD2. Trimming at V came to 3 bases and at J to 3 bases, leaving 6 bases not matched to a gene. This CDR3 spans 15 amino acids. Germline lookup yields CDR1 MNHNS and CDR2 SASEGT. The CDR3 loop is CASSDRWEGTDTQYF. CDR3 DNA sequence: TGTGCCAGCAGTGATAGGTGGGAGGGAACAGATACGCAGTATTTT.

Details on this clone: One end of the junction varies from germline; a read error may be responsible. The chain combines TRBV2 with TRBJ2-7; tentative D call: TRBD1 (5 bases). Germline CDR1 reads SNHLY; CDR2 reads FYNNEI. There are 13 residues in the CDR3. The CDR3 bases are TGTGCCAGCAACCCGACAGATATCTACGGGCAGTACTTC. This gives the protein CASNPTDIYGQYF.

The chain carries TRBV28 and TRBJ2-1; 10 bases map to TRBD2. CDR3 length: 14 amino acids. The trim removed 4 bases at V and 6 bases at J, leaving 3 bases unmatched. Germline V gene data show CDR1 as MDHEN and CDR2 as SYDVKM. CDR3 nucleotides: TGTGCCAGCAGTTCCGGACTAGCGGTCAATGAGCAGTTCTTC. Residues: CASSSGLAVNEQFF.

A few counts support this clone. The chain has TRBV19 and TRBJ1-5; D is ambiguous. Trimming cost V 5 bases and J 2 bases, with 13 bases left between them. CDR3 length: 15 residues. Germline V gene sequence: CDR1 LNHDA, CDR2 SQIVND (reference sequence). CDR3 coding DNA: TGTGCCAGTAGTGTCGGGGAATGGGGCAATCAGCCCCAGCATTTT. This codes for CASSVGEWGNQPQHF.

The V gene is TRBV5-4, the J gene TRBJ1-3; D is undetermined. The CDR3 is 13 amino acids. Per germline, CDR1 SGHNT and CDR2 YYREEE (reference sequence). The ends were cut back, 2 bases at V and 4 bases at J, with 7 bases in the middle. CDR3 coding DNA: TGTGCCAGCAGCTTCGTTGGGGGAAACACCATATATTTT. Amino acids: CASSFVGGNTIYF.

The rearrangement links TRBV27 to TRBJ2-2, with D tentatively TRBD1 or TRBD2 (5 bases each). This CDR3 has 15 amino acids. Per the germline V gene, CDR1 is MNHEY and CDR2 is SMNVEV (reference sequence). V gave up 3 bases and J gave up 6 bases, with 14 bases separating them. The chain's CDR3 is CASSFGDPSAGELFF. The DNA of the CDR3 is TGTGCCAGCAGTTTTGGGGACCCCTCTGCCGGGGAGCTGTTTTTT.

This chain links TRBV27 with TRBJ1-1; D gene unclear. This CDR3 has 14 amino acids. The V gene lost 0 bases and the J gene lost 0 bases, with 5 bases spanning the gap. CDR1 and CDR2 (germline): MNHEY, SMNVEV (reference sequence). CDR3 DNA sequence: TGTGCCAGCAGTTTATCGGTTCTGAACACTGAAGCTTTCTTT. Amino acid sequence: CASSLSVLNTEAFF.

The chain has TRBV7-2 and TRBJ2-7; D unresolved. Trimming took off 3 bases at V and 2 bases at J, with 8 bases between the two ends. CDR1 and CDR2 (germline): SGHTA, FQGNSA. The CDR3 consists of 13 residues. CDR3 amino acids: CASSFGSTYEQYF. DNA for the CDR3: TGTGCCAGCAGCTTCGGTTCGACCTACGAGCAGTACTTC.

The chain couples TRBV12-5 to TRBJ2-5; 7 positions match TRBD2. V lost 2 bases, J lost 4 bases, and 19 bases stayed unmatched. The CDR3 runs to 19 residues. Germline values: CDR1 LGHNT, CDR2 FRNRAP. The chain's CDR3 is CASGLLPSESGIRSETQYF. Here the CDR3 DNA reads TGTGCTAGTGGTTTGTTACCTTCGGAGAGCGGGATCCGCTCAGAGACCCAGTACTTC.

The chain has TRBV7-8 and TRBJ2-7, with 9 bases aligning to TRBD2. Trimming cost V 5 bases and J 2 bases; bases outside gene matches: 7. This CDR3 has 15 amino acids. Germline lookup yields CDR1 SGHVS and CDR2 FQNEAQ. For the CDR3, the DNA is TGTGCCAGCAGCGATCCGACTAGCGGTACCTACGAGCAGTACTTC. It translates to CASSDPTSGTYEQYF.

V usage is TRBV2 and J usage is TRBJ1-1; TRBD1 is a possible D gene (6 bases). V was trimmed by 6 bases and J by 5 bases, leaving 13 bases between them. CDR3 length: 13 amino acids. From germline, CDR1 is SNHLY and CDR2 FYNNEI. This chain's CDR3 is CASRDDRRTEAFF. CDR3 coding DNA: TGTGCCAGCAGAGACGACAGGAGGACTGAAGCTTTCTTT. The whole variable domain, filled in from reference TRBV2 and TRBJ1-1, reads EPEVTQTPSHQVTQMGQEVILRCVPISNHLYFYWYRQILGQKVEFLVSFYNNEISEKSEIFDDQFSVERPDGSNFTLKIRSTKLEDSAMYFCASRDDRRTEAFFGQGTRLTVV.

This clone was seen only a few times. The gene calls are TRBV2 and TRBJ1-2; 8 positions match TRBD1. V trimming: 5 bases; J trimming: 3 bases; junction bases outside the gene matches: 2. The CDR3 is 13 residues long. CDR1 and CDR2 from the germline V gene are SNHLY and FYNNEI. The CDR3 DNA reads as TGTGCCAGCAGTTACAGGGGGTACTATGGCTACACCTTC. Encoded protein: CASSYRGYYGYTF. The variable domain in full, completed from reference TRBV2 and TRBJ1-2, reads EPEVTQTPSHQVTQMGQEVILRCVPISNHLYFYWYRQILGQKVEFLVSFYNNEISEKSEIFDDQFSVERPDGSNFTLKIRSTKLEDSAMYFCASSYRGYYGYTFGSGTRLTVV.

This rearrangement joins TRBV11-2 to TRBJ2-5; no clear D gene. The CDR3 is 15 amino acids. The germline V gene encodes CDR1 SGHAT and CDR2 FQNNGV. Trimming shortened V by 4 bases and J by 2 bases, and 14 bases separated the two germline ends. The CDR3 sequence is CASSSRPALQETQYF. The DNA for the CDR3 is TGTGCCAGCAGCTCCAGACCCGCTTTACAAGAGACCCAGTACTTC.

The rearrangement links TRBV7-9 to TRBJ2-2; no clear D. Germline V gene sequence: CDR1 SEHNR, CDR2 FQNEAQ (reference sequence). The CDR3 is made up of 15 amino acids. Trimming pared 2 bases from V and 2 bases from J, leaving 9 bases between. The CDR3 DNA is TGTGCCAGCAGCTTAACAGATTTCAACACCGGGGAGCTGTTTTTT. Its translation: CASSLTDFNTGELFF. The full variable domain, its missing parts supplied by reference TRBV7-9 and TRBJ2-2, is DTGVSQNPRHKITKRGQNVTFRCDPISEHNRLYWYRQTLGQGPEFLTYFQNEAQLEKSRLLSDRFSAERPKGSFSTLEIQRTEQGDSAMYLCASSLTDFNTGELFFGEGSRLTVL.

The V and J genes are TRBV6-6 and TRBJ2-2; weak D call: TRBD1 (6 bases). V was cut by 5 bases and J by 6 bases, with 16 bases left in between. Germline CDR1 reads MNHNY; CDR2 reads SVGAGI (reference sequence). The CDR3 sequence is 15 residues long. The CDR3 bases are TGTGCCAGCAGTAGGTTCGCAGGGGAGTCCGGGGAGCTGTTTTTT. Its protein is CASSRFAGESGELFF.

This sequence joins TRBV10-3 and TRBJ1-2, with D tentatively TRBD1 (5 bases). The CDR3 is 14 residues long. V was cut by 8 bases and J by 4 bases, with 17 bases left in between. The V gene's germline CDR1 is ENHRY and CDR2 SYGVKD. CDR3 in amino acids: CAIGGAWDGYGYTF. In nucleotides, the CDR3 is TGTGCCATCGGGGGAGCTTGGGACGGCTATGGCTACACCTTC.

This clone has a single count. CDR3 amino acids: CASSFGGNTGELFF. Here the CDR3 DNA reads TGTGCCAGCAGTTTCGGGGGTAACACCGGGGAGCTGTTTTTT. The chain employs TRBV28 and TRBJ2-2; the D gene is possibly TRBD2 (6 bases). CDR3 length equals 14 residues. With 3 bases removed from V and 2 bases from J, the gap between germline ends came to 7 bases. Per the germline V gene, CDR1 is MDHEN and CDR2 is SYDVKM.

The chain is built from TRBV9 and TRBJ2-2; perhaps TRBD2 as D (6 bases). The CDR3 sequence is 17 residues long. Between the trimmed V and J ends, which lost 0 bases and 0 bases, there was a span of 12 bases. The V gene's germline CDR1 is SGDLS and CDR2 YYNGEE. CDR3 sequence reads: CASSVARGGTNTGELFF. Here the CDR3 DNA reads TGTGCCAGCAGCGTAGCTAGGGGAGGAACGAACACCGGGGAGCTGTTTTTT.

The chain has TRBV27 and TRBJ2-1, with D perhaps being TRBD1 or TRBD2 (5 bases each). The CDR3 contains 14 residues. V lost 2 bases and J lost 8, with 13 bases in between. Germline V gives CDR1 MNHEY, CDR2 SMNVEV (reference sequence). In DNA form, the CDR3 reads TGTGCCAGCAGTTTACTAGGGCAGGGAGATGAGCAGTTCTTC. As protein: CASSLLGQGDEQFF.

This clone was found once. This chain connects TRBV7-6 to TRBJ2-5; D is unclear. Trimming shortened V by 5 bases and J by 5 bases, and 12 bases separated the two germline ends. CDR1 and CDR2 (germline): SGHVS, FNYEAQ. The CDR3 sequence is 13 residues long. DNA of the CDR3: TGTGCCAGCAGCGGTCACCCTGGGGAGACCCAGTACTTC. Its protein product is CASSGHPGETQYF.